This T cell receptor (beta chain) was retrieved from a study of somatic mutations in cytotoxic T cells in rheumatoid arthritis. In the study overall: Selected populations of V beta antibody-stained T cells underwent flow sorting at nearly 100% purity; these encompassed V beta1+ cells subjected to TCRB sequencing. Study-level points and caveats: About an eighth of the roughly 60 patients had a largest CD8+ clone above 20% of CD8+ cells. Significant differences in CD8+ T-cell clonality were not found between rheumatoid arthritis patients and healthy controls (age-matched).

Sequencing was performed with immunoSEQ multiplex PCR; in TCRdb, only in-frame clones are kept and a portion is missing. The table shows 11,000 or so clones, with over 65% occurring only once. Comment on this clone: Its antigen is unidentified.

Using positive magnetic bead selection on an AutoMACS, CD4+ and CD8+ cells were isolated, after which their purity was checked by flow cytometry. Germline lookup yields CDR1 SGDLS and CDR2 YYNGEE. This CDR3 has 16 residues. V shed 3 bases and J 4 bases; nucleotides not matched to a gene: 3. The chain carries TRBV9 and TRBJ2-5; TRBD2 aligns across 16 bases. The specimen was CD8+ T cells sorted from blood. This TCR was recovered from a man between 65 and 80 years old in good health. The chain's CDR3 is CASSEGLAGGRETQYF. CDR3 nucleotide sequence: TGTGCCAGCAGCGAGGGACTAGCGGGAGGGAGAGAGACCCAGTACTTC.